The TCR beta chain under discussion was sequenced for a study of T cells in Graves' hyperthyroidism and ophthalmopathy. Across the study: Staff took peripheral blood when the initial diagnosis was made, before any treatment began.

Germline CDR1 reads MNHEY; CDR2 reads SVGAGI. V lost 2 bases to trimming and J lost 0 bases, with 4 bases between them. The CDR3 runs 13 residues. Patients showing uncontrolled infection, other autoimmune disease, pregnancy or lactation were ineligible. There are many counts of this clonotype. RNA transcripts were the template for amplifying TCR beta CDR3 regions. HTBI primers were the set used in a first-round RT-PCR of the TCR CDR3. TCRdb analysed the multiplex PCR reads with MiXCR anew, one entry per CDR3 protein. The table includes fewer than 750,000 distinct CDR3 sequences, roughly 14% detected once.

Input material: blood. This clonotype originated in a woman in her thirties or forties with Graves' ophthalmopathy. The gene calls are TRBV6-5 and TRBJ2-5, with D unresolved. DNA of the CDR3: TGTGCCAGCAGTTACGTGGACCAAGAGACCCAGTACTTC. It yields the protein CASSYVDQETQYF.